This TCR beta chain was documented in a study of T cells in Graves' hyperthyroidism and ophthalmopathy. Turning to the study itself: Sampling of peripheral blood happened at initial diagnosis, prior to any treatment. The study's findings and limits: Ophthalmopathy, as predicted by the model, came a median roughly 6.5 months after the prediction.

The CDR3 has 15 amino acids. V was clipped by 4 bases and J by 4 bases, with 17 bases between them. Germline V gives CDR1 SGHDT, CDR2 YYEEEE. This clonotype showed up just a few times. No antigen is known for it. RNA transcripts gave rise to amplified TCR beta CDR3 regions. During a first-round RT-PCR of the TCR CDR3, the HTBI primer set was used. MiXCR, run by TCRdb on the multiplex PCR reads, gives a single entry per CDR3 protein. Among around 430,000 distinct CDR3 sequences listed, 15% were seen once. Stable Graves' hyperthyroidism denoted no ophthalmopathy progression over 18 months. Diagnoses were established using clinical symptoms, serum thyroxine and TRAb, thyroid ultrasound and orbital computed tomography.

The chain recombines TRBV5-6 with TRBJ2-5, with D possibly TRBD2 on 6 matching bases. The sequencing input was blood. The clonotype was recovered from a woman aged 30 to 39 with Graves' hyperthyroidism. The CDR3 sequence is CASSPVGQGGETQYF. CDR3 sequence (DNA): TGTGCCAGCAGCCCGGTAGGGCAGGGAGGAGAGACCCAGTACTTC.